This TCR beta chain came from a study of Tregs in tolerant kidney transplant recipients (dated by TCRdb to between 2019 and 2020). Background for the entire study: TCRbeta sequencing was used in the study to identify donor-specific regulatory T cells before combined kidney and bone marrow transplantation, and the identified cells were then tracked after transplant. Points the paper makes about the study in general: In tolerant patients, the expansion of donor-specific Tregs was greater than global Treg expansion, suggesting that the expansion was antigen-driven rather than nonspecific. Biological reproducibility was not directly assessed, although technical replication error appeared to be minimal. Because the study included only a small number of patients, the results must be confirmed in larger populations and under other immunosuppression protocols. For some patients the PCR primers changed over time, which made it impossible to compare the samples from those patients at the nucleotide level. The most biologically relevant and donor-specific TCRbeta repertoire appeared to be identified by expanding Tregs with activated donor B cells.

V trim: 5 bases; J trim: 2 bases; unmatched bases: 2. The CDR3 measures 13 amino acids from cysteine to phenylalanine. Only the CDR3 portion is preserved as DNA: 39 bases, with reading frame beginning at the first base. The germline V gene supplies CDR1 SQVTM and CDR2 ANQGSEA. The time point label, as the study defines it: 6 months after combined kidney and bone marrow transplant. The transplants used related donors along with nonmyeloablative bone marrow transplantation, and in the human trials mixed chimerism was transient. Unstimulated Tregs (CD4+CD25+CD127-), CD4+ non-Tregs (CD4+CD25-), CD4 and CD8 cells were FACS-sorted from thawed PBMCs. The patients were a handful of recipients of combined kidney and bone marrow transplants from the ITN036ST trial, and samples were available only for these trial subjects. Healthy control blood was processed to PBMCs with a Ficoll density gradient and then cryopreserved, whereas patient PBMCs were collected both before and after transplant.

For TCRbeta CDR3 sequencing, genomic DNA from the sorted cells was extracted using the QIAGEN DNeasy Blood and Tissue Kit. High-throughput TCRbeta CDR3 sequencing, which included PCR amplification with bias correction and internal controls, was done commercially through immunoSEQ. In the paper's pipeline: Unique productive TCRbeta sequences were defined by CDR3 nucleotide sequence where primers matched, and otherwise by CDR3 amino acid sequence together with Vbeta and Jbeta genes. Sorting error was corrected by removing sequences shared between sorted populations at a frequency ratio of 2:1 or less, and the remaining shared sequences were assigned to the higher population. A sequence counted as donor-reactive if, in CFSE-low cells, the sequence had a frequency of at least 0.01% and was expanded at least 5-fold compared with unstimulated cells. Repertoire divergence was quantified by Jensen-Shannon divergence calculated from the top 100 TCRbeta sequences ranked by frequency. For samples with multiple sequencing runs, sorting error was corrected in each run separately before the runs were combined. As stored in TCRdb, this immuneACCESS dataset retains in-frame rearrangements with V and J assigned. A fraction of the clones does not appear; measured against another copy, unresolved V genes explain less than half of the discrepancy, and the remainder lacks a known reason. The DNA was the basis for D and trimming; V, J and clone size are from that table. The sample table holds 50,000 to 65,000 clones, of which around 87% were seen once. The ten biggest clones cover 3.8% of the sample.

In regard to this clone: Its antigen is unknown. Nothing much larger sits one base from this clone, and base qualities are not available.

The origin of this receptor is a human patient who received a combined kidney and bone marrow transplant. After a transplant, some T cells may be of graft donor origin. Rearrangement joined TRBV29-1 to TRBJ2-7, and TRBD2 aligns with 11 junction nucleotides. The source material was CD4+ T cells from blood (PBMCs), sampled 6 months after the transplant. In nucleotide form, the sequence is TGCAGCGTTCTAGCGGGAGGTCCCTACGAGCAGTACTTC. It encodes CSVLAGGPYEQYF.